The text below deals with one T cell receptor beta chain. Its antigen is not known. Generated by immunoSEQ multiplex PCR, the TCRdb table keeps only in-frame clones and is missing some. Among 70,000 to 95,000 clones listed, 85% to 95% were seen once. The sample belongs to a study of OX40 agonist ivuxolimab in advanced cancers. Looking at the study overall: In this trial design, patients received ivuxolimab intravenously at 0.01 to 10 mg/kg every 2 weeks. Therapy given before enrollment (anti-PD-1, anti-PD-L1 or anti-CTLA-4) was allowed, and over 35% had some. The dose-escalation cohort had hepatocellular carcinoma, melanoma, renal cell or head and neck cancer.

Study-level points and caveats: The CD4+ and CD8+ T cells in the blood had expanded clonally by week 6 at 0.1 to 3.0 mg/kg.

The CDR3 extends over 15 amino acids. Germline V gene sequence: CDR1 SGHVS, CDR2 FNYEAQ. Trimming took off 3 bases at V and 3 bases at J, with 14 bases between the two ends. Specimen: CD4+ or CD8+ T cells sorted from blood, collected in a trial of the OX40 agonist ivuxolimab. This sequence joins TRBV7-6 and TRBJ1-1; D is possibly TRBD1 (6 bases). The origin of this receptor is an adult with an advanced solid tumor such as melanoma, head and neck, liver or kidney cancer. This chain's CDR3 is CASSFSVAGDTEAFF. The CDR3 DNA reads as TGTGCCAGCAGCTTTTCGGTGGCAGGGGACACTGAAGCTTTCTTT. The full variable domain, its missing parts supplied by reference TRBV7-6 and TRBJ1-1, is GAGVSQSPRYKVTKRGQDVALRCDPISGHVSLYWYRQALGQGPEFLTYFNYEAQQDKSGLPNDRFSAERPEGSISTLTIQRTEQRDSAMYRCASSFSVAGDTEAFFGQGTRLTVV.